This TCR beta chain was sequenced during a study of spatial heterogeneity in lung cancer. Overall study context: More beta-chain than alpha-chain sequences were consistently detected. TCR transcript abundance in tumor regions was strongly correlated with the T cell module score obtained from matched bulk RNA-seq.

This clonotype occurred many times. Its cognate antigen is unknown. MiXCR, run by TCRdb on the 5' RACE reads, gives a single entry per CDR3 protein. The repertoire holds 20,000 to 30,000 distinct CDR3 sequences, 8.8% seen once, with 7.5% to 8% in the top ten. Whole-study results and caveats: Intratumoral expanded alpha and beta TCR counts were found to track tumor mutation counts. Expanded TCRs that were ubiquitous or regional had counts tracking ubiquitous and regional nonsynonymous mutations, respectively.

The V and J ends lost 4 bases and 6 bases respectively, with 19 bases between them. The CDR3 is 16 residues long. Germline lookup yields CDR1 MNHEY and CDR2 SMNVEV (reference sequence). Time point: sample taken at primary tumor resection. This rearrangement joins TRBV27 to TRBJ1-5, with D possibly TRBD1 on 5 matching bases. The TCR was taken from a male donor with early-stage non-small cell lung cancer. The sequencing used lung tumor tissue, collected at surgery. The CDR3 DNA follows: TGTGCCAGCAGTTCCCTGGGACTAGGGAGCGGTCAGCCCCAGCATTTT. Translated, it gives CASSSLGLGSGQPQHF.